The rows below give T cell receptor beta chains drawn from one sample of a study of patients and donors after allogeneic stem cell transplantation. TCRdb processed the RT-PCR reads anew with MiXCR; each CDR3 protein has one entry. The table has about 400,000 distinct CDR3 sequences, 15% to 20% seen once. Sequencing input: blood, either unsorted or a sorted T cell fraction (not recorded which). These receptors were collected from a human donor who was either an allogeneic HSCT recipient or a stem cell or donor lymphocyte infusion donor (not recorded which). It is not recorded whose cells these are; they may come from a transplant donor. The CDR3 runs from the conserved cysteine through the conserved F or W. D genes are given only for firm matches. Only some rows state a clone size, as once, few, many or a class for expanded clones.

d_gene	v_gene	abundance	j_gene	len	CDR3aa	CDR3nt
NA	TRBV29-1	NA	TRBJ2-1	11	CSVARGPEQFF	TGCAGCGTGGCACGGGGCCCGGAGCAGTTCTTC
NA	TRBV7-2	NA	TRBJ2-7	16	CASSLAPGFGSYEQYF	TGTGCCAGCAGCTTAGCACCGGGGTTTGGGTCCTACGAGCAGTACTTC
TRBD1	TRBV12-3/TRBV12-4	many	TRBJ1-6	19	CASSLWLGDRANVNSPLHF	TGTGCCAGCAGTTTGTGGTTGGGAGACAGGGCGAACGTTAATTCACCCCTCCACTTT
TRBD1	TRBV9	few	TRBJ1-4	15	CASSVAGQTNEKLFF	TGTGCCAGCAGCGTAGCGGGACAGACTAATGAAAAACTGTTTTTT
NA	TRBV30	NA	TRBJ2-1	12	CAWEPVYNEQFF	TGTGCCTGGGAGCCTGTTTACAATGAGCAGTTCTTC
NA	TRBV24-1	few	TRBJ1-5	15	CATSDTGNGNQPQHF	TGTGCCACCAGTGATACAGGGAATGGCAATCAGCCCCAGCATTTT
NA	TRBV4-1	NA	TRBJ1-1	16	CASSHPSKDYYTEAFF	TGCGCCAGCAGCCACCCGAGCAAGGATTATTACACTGAAGCTTTCTTT
TRBD1	TRBV6-1	few	TRBJ2-5	15	CASTPPGQKKETQYF	TGTGCCAGCACACCCCCGGGACAGAAGAAAGAGACCCAGTACTTC
TRBD1	TRBV20-1	NA	TRBJ2-1	14	CSAATGSSYNEQFF	TGCAGTGCTGCGACAGGGAGCTCCTACAATGAGCAGTTCTTC
NA	TRBV5-1	few	TRBJ2-5	15	CASSFTPGSQETQYF	TGCGCCAGCAGCTTCACCCCTGGCAGCCAAGAGACCCAGTACTTC
TRBD1	TRBV7-9	many	TRBJ2-7	14	CASPRDRGIYEQYF	TGTGCCAGCCCTCGGGACAGAGGAATATACGAGCAGTACTTC
NA	TRBV5-4	few	TRBJ1-1	17	CASISGGRTLMNTEAFF	TGTGCCAGTATCTCTGGGGGGCGTACCTTAATGAACACTGAAGCTTTCTTT
NA	TRBV7-9	few	TRBJ1-2	15	CASSLAGHRANGYTF	TGTGCCAGCAGCTTAGCGGGGCACAGGGCCAATGGCTACACCTTC
TRBD1	TRBV6-1	few	TRBJ2-4	14	CASKRQGAINIQYF	TGTGCCAGCAAGAGACAGGGGGCGATCAACATTCAGTACTTC
NA	TRBV5-6	NA	TRBJ2-3	14	CASSWAGSTDTQYF	TGTGCCAGCAGCTGGGCCGGATCGACAGATACGCAGTATTTT
NA	TRBV7-6	few	TRBJ2-6	18	CASSLVVSRVSGANVLTF	TGTGCCAGCAGCTTAGTAGTATCGAGGGTCTCTGGGGCCAACGTCCTGACTTTC
NA	TRBV18	many	TRBJ1-1	15	CASSPSRGADTEAFF	TGTGCCAGCTCACCCAGTCGAGGGGCGGACACTGAAGCTTTCTTT
TRBD1	TRBV18	few	TRBJ1-5	13	CASSPLDRAPQHF	TGTGCCAGCTCACCCCTTGACAGGGCGCCCCAGCATTTT
NA	TRBV20-1	few	TRBJ1-1	15	CSARVGPGRFTEAFF	TGCAGTGCTAGAGTGGGGCCGGGAAGGTTCACTGAAGCTTTCTTT
NA	TRBV5-1	many	TRBJ1-1	13	CASMSYMNTEAFF	TGCGCCAGCATGTCCTATATGAACACTGAAGCTTTCTTT
NA	TRBV12-3/TRBV12-4	few	TRBJ1-2	13	CASSFGWNYGYTF	TGTGCCAGCAGTTTTGGATGGAACTATGGCTACACCTTC
NA	TRBV6-1	many	TRBJ1-2	13	CASSPGGLYGYTF	TGTGCCAGCAGTCCCGGAGGACTTTATGGCTACACCTTC
NA	TRBV11-1	NA	TRBJ2-5	13	CASRRATFETQYF	TGTGCCAGCAGACGGGCGACATTCGAGACCCAGTACTTC
TRBD1	TRBV10-3	NA	TRBJ1-5	14	CAISEAGGGQPQHF	TGTGCCATCAGTGAGGCAGGGGGAGGTCAGCCCCAGCATTTT
TRBD1	TRBV30	NA	TRBJ2-7	12	CAWSRGRGEQYF	TGTGCCTGGAGTAGGGGGCGCGGTGAGCAGTACTTC
TRBD1	TRBV29-1	few	TRBJ1-5	13	CSVGSGGMGPQHF	TGCAGCGTTGGCTCAGGGGGCATGGGTCCCCAGCATTTT
NA	TRBV12-3/TRBV12-4	NA	TRBJ2-7	14	CASSPSHSSYEQYF	TGTGCCAGCAGCCCATCACATAGCTCCTACGAGCAGTACTTC
NA	TRBV20-1	few	TRBJ1-6	13	CSARRGTFSPLHF	TGCAGTGCTAGGCGGGGAACTTTCTCACCCCTCCACTTT
NA	TRBV9	NA	TRBJ2-2	15	CASSVLADHTGELFF	TGTGCCAGCAGCGTATTAGCGGATCACACCGGGGAGCTGTTTTTT
TRBD2	TRBV27	few	TRBJ2-7	17	CASSQTLLAGGPYEQYF	TGTGCCAGCAGTCAAACGCTTCTAGCGGGAGGGCCCTACGAGCAGTACTTC
NA	TRBV15	few	TRBJ1-4	13	CATSSGPNEKLFF	TGTGCCACCAGCAGTGGGCCGAATGAAAAACTGTTTTTT
NA	TRBV24-1	many	TRBJ2-7	16	CATSPSAGQFSYEQYF	TGTGCCACCAGTCCTTCCGCGGGACAATTCTCCTACGAGCAGTACTTC
NA	TRBV18	NA	TRBJ1-1	13	CASSPAGNTEAFF	TGTGCCAGCTCACCGGCGGGGAACACTGAAGCTTTCTTT
TRBD2	TRBV11-3	NA	TRBJ2-1	17	CASSFILAGDVGNEQFF	TGTGCCAGCAGCTTTATTTTAGCGGGAGATGTGGGAAATGAGCAGTTCTTC
TRBD2	TRBV12-3/TRBV12-4	few	TRBJ2-5	15	CASSFAGLAGQTQYF	TGTGCCAGCAGTTTCGCGGGACTAGCGGGTCAGACCCAGTACTTC
NA	TRBV6-6	NA	TRBJ2-2	13	CASSDGVAGELFF	TGTGCCAGCAGTGACGGTGTTGCCGGGGAGCTGTTTTTT
NA	TRBV20-1	many	TRBJ2-1	12	CSASPGGLEQFF	TGCAGTGCTAGCCCAGGGGGGCTTGAGCAGTTCTTC
NA	TRBV5-6	few	TRBJ2-5	13	CASSPVGKETQYF	TGTGCCAGCAGCCCGGTGGGGAAAGAGACCCAGTACTTC
NA	TRBV28	NA	TRBJ1-1	13	CASSESVTNEAFF	TGTGCCAGCAGTGAAAGCGTGACTAATGAAGCTTTCTTT
NA	TRBV10-3	NA	TRBJ2-3	15	CAISESRRSTDTQYF	TGTGCCATCAGTGAGTCTCGGCGGAGCACAGATACGCAGTATTTT
NA	TRBV15	NA	TRBJ1-5	14	CATSEWISNQPQHF	TGTGCCACCAGCGAGTGGATTTCCAATCAGCCCCAGCATTTT